This entry lists 11 T cell receptor beta chains sequenced from one sample in a study of blood T cell repertoires in COVID-19. Data came from immunoSEQ multiplex PCR; TCRdb stores just in-frame clones and leaves some out. The sample carries more than 75,000 clones, roughly nine tenths recorded once. Material: peripheral blood. These receptors were obtained from a man in his fifties with acute or convalescent COVID-19.

This rearrangement joins TRBV9 to TRBJ2-3; 9 nucleotides agree with TRBD1. V dropped 4 bases and J dropped 4; count of bases not matched to a gene: 10. The CDR3 extends over 16 amino acids. Germline values: CDR1 SGDLS, CDR2 YYNGEE. The CDR3 region is CASSPRGDRVADTQYF. CDR3 in DNA: TGTGCCAGCAGCCCCCGAGGGGACAGGGTAGCAGATACGCAGTATTTT.

This rearrangement joins TRBV12-5 to TRBJ2-6; no firm D call. CDR1 is LGHNT, CDR2 FRNRAP, per germline. With 2 bases removed from V and 2 bases from J, the gap between germline ends came to 16 bases. The length of the CDR3 is 18 residues. The CDR3 DNA follows: TGTGCTAGTGGTTTGAGGCAGGAACTTCGCACTGGGGCCAACGTCCTGACTTTC. Amino acids: CASGLRQELRTGANVLTF.

The chain has TRBV5-6 and TRBJ1-4; D unclear. The ends were cut back, 2 bases at V and 8 bases at J, with 13 bases in the middle. The CDR3 covers 14 residues. From germline, CDR1 is SGHDT and CDR2 YYEEEE. The CDR3 DNA reads as TGTGCCAGCAGCTTTGGAGGGCCGGGGGAAAAACTGTTTTTT. Its translation is CASSFGGPGEKLFF.

V is TRBV20-1 and J is TRBJ1-3, with no clear D. The CDR3 runs to 16 residues. Germline V CDR1 and CDR2: DFQATT, SNEGSKA (reference sequence). The ends were cut back, 3 bases at V and 5 bases at J, with 20 bases in the middle. As DNA, the CDR3 is TGCAGTGCTAGTAGCTCGAGAGGAGCGGGTAGAAACACCATATATTTT. As protein: CSASSSRGAGRNTIYF.

This sequence joins TRBV5-1 and TRBJ2-5, with 8 positions matching TRBD2. The V segment lost 0 bases and the J segment 4 bases; nucleotides outside the gene matches: 8. The CDR3 consists of 16 residues. CDR1 is SGHRS and CDR2 is YFSETQ in the germline V gene. CDR3 nucleotide sequence: TGCGCCAGCAGCTTGGCGGTTGCGGGGGGCGCAGAGACCCAGTACTTC. It is translated as CASSLAVAGGAETQYF.

The chain employs TRBV11-1 and TRBJ2-6, with TRBD1 identical over 9 bases. Germline CDR1 and CDR2: SGHAT and FQDESV (reference sequence). CDR3 length equals 16 residues. The J segment lost 3 bases and the V segment lost 5 bases, leaving 5 bases of the junction unmatched. Written as DNA, the CDR3 is TGTGCCAGCAGCCCTCGGACAGGGGTTGGGGCCAACGTCCTGACTTTC. The encoded protein is CASSPRTGVGANVLTF.

The V call is TRBV15, the J call TRBJ2-7; 7 bases agree with TRBD2. CDR1 and CDR2 (germline): LNHNV, YYDKDF (reference sequence). The CDR3 runs 13 residues. With V trimmed by 1 base and J by 7 bases, 4 bases remained unmatched. The CDR3 sequence is CATSRGLAGEQYF. The CDR3 bases are TGTGCCACCAGCAGAGGACTAGCAGGGGAGCAGTACTTC.

The CDR3 DNA reads as TGTGCCAGCAGCTATCGAGAGACCCAGTACTTC. The encoded protein is CASSYRETQYF. This chain uses TRBV5-6 with TRBJ2-5; D is uncertain. Trimming cost V 3 bases and J 4 bases, with 4 bases left between them. The CDR3 has 11 amino acids. CDR1 is SGHDT, CDR2 YYEEEE, per germline.

V is TRBV4-2 and J is TRBJ2-1, with D perhaps TRBD2 (6 bases). Trimming took 1 base from V and 7 from J, leaving 14 bases between them. The CDR3 is 15 residues long. Germline V gene data show CDR1 as LGHNA and CDR2 as YNFKEQ. CDR3 bases: TGTGCCAGCAGCCAAGGGGGGGTAGAAGAAAATGAGCAGTTCTTC. Translation: CASSQGGVEENEQFF.

This chain links TRBV5-6 with TRBJ2-7; D uncertain. Per germline, CDR1 SGHDT and CDR2 YYEEEE. Trimming stripped 4 bases from V and 4 bases from J, with 12 bases between. CDR3 length equals 13 residues. The CDR3 DNA sequence: TGTGCCAGCAGCCCGATAGAGAGTTACGAGCAGTACTTC. Protein: CASSPIESYEQYF.

This chain uses TRBV2 with TRBJ2-4; 8 nucleotides match TRBD1. V gave up 6 bases and J gave up 3 bases; unmatched junction bases: 7. The CDR3 contains 15 residues. The germline CDR1 and CDR2 sequences are SNHLY and FYNNEI. CDR3 coding DNA: TGTGCCAGCAGCGGACAGGGAGATTTCAAAAACATTCAGTACTTC. Its translation is CASSGQGDFKNIQYF.